This T cell receptor beta chain stems from a study of shared clonotypes between healthy human individuals. Naivety among CD8 cells was defined by CD45RO negativity and positive CCR7 selection, thereby excluding terminally differentiated effector memory CD45RA+ cells. About this clone: What it binds is unknown.

Germline V gives CDR1 ENHRY, CDR2 SYGVKD. The CDR3 contains 17 residues. The V segment lost 8 bases and the J segment 6 bases; nucleotides outside the gene matches: 19. 200 ng DNA, tens of thousands of T cell genomes, went into each sorted-subset replicate PCR. Method: immunoSEQ multiplex PCR; TCRdb's copy keeps in-frame clones and lacks some. Found here are around 2,000,000 clones, roughly 91% of them singletons; the top ten hold more than 1.5%. Findings of the study overall: Against clonotypes common to all four donors, non-shared ones had lower generation probabilities.

The sequence was collected from a man aged 18 to 35 in good health. Some clones in this sample may be carry-over from other donors' samples. This sequence joins TRBV10-3 and TRBJ1-5; 7 nucleotides align to TRBD1. Material for sequencing was naive CD8+ T cells from PBMCs. CDR3 residues: CAISAVGQGESSQPQHF. DNA for the CDR3: TGTGCCATCTCGGCCGTGGGGCAGGGGGAGTCGAGTCAGCCCCAGCATTTT.